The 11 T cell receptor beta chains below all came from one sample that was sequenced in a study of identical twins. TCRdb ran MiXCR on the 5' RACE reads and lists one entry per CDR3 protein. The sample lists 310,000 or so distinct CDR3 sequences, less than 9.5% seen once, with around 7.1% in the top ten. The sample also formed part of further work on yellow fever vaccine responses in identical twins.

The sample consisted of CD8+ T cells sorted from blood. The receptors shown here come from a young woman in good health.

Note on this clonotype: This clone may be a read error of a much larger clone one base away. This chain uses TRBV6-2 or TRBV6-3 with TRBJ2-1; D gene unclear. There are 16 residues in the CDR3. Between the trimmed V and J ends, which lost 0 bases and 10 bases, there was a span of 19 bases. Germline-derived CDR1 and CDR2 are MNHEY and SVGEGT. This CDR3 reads CASSYSRRNPVGEQFF. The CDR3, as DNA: TGTGCCAGCAGTTACTCCCGGCGGAACCCGGTCGGGGAGCAGTTCTTC.

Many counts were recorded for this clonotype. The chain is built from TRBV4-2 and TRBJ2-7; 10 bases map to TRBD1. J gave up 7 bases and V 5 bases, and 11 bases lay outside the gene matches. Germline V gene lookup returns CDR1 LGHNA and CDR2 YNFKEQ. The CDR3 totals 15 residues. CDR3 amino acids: CASSYNAGQGWEQYF. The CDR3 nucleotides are TGTGCCAGCAGCTATAACGCGGGACAGGGGTGGGAGCAGTACTTC.

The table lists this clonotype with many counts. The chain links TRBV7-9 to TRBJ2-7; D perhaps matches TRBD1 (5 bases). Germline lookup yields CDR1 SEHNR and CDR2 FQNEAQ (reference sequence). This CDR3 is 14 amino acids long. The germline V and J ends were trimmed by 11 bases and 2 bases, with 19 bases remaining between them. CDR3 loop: CAYLHGGRAYEQYF. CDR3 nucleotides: TGTGCCTATCTCCACGGTGGCAGGGCCTACGAGCAGTACTTC.

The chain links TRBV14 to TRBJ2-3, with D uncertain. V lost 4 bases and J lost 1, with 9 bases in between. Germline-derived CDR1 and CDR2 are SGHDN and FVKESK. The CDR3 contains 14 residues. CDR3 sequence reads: CASSRDWGTDTQYF. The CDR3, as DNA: TGTGCCAGCAGCCGAGATTGGGGCACAGATACGCAGTATTTT. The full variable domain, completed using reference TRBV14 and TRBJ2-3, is EAGVTQFPSHSVIEKGQTVTLRCDPISGHDNLYWYRRVMGKEIKFLLHFVKESKQDESGMPNNRFLAERTGGTYSTLKVQPAELEDSGVYFCASSRDWGTDTQYFGPGTRLTVL.

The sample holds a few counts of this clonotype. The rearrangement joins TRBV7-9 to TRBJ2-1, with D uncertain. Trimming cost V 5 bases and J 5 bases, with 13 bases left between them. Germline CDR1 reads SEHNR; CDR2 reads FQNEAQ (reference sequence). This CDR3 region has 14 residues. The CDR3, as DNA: TGTGCCAGCAGCACGGGCCTGGAAAACAATGAGCAGTTCTTC. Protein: CASSTGLENNEQFF.

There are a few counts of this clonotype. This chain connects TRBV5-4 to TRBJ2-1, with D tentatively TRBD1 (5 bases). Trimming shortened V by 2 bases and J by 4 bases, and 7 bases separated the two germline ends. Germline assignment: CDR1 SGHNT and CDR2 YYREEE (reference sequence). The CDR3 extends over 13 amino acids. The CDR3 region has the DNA TGTGCCAGCAGCTTTACAGGTTACAATGAGCAGTTCTTC. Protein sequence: CASSFTGYNEQFF.

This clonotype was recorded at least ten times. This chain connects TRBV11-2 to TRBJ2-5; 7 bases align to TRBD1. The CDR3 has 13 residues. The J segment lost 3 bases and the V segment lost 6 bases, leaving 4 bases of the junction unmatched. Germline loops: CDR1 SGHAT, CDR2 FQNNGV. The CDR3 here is CASRAGTEETQYF. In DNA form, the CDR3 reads TGTGCCAGCAGAGCCGGGACAGAAGAGACCCAGTACTTC. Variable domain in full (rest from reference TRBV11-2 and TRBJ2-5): EAGVAQSPRYKIIEKRQSVAFWCNPISGHATLYWYQQILGQGPKLLIQFQNNGVVDDSQLPKDRFSAERLKGVDSTLKIQPAKLEDSAVYLCASRAGTEETQYFGPGTRLLVL.

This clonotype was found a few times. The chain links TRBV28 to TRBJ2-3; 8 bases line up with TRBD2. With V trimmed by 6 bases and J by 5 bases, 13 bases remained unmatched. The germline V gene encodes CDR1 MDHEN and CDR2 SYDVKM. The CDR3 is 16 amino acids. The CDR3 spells CASRGLAGPREDTQYF. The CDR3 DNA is TGTGCCAGCAGGGGCCTAGCGGGCCCTCGGGAAGATACGCAGTATTTT.

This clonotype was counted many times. CDR3 sequence: CASSLGETGLADDEQFF. The CDR3 DNA reads as TGTGCCAGCAGCTTAGGGGAGACGGGACTAGCGGATGATGAGCAGTTCTTC. The chain has TRBV11-2 and TRBJ2-1, with TRBD2 identical over 11 bases. The trim removed 1 base at V and 8 bases at J, leaving 10 bases unmatched. The CDR3 totals 17 residues. Germline V CDR1 and CDR2: SGHAT, FQNNGV.

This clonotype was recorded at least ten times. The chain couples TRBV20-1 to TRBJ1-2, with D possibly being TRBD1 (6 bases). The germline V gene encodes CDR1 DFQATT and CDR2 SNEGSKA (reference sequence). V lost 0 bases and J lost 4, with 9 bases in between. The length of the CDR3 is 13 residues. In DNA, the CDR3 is TGCAGTGCTAGAGATAAGGGGGGCTATGGCTACACCTTC. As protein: CSARDKGGYGYTF.

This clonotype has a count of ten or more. CDR3 nucleotides: TGCAGTGCTCGATATCAGGGGGAGCTAGCCAAAAACATTCAGTACTTC. It specifies CSARYQGELAKNIQYF. The chain uses TRBV20-1 and TRBJ2-4; TRBD1 matches at 7 bases. J gave up 0 bases and V 5 bases, and 10 bases lay outside the gene matches. Per germline, CDR1 DFQATT and CDR2 SNEGSKA (reference sequence). This CDR3 has 16 amino acids.